This entry concerns a single T cell receptor (beta chain). Its antigen is still unknown. This entry comes from a study of CD4 T cells in relation to SARS-CoV-2 and coronaviruses. At the level of the study: TCR beta CDR3s were sequenced after roughly eleven-day antigen culture of PBMCs.

Per the germline V gene, CDR1 is LGHDT and CDR2 is YNNKEL (reference sequence). Trimming removed 0 bases from V and 7 bases from J, with 6 bases in between. CDR3 size: 12 residues. Study results and limitations: Memory recall responses, not primary responses primed in culture, are what the assay detects. Pre-pandemic and post-infection samples never came from the same donor. In approximately 71% of donors, memory CD4+ clonotypes crossrecognized SARS-CoV-2 and at least one common cold coronavirus spike.

Assay: immunoSEQ multiplex PCR; the TCRdb copy retains only in-frame clones and omits some. The sample has 35,000 to 40,000 clones, more than 70% seen once. V and J are TRBV3-1 (or the pseudogene TRBV3-2) and TRBJ1-1; D is ambiguous. Sequences were obtained from naive CD4+ T cells from PBMCs, cultured in vitro. The subset denotes: naive CD4+ T cells isolated by negative enrichment. This sequence originates from an adult with COVID-19. This CDR3 reads CASSQDRREAFF. The CDR3 region has the DNA TGTGCCAGCAGCCAAGATCGGCGTGAAGCTTTCTTT.